This TCR beta chain was documented in a study of cytomegalovirus exposure and HLA in healthy donors. General study results and limits: TCR beta V- and J-gene trimming, according to a later analysis, was linked to a missense DCLRE1C variant. HLA allele associations emerged for roughly 16,000 TCR beta sequences in a later analysis, at 0.05 false discovery rate.

Only a few counts were recorded for this clone. Its antigen is as yet unknown. PCR used 60 Vbeta primers and 13 Jbeta primers. Clones were read by immunoSEQ multiplex PCR, and TCRdb kept only the in-frame ones, dropping some. Altogether about 120,000 clones are present, 9% to 10% being singletons, with the ten largest covering 2.5% to 3.5%. V lost 3 bases, J lost 0 bases, and 9 bases lay in between. CDR1 and CDR2 from the germline V gene are GTSNPN and SVGIG (reference sequence). The CDR3 is 14 amino acids. The sample was PBMCs. This TCR was sampled from a man under 40 in good health and CMV-seronegative. This chain uses TRBV30 with TRBJ2-1, with D perhaps matching TRBD2 (5 bases). For the CDR3, the DNA is TGTGCCTGGAGGACGGGGAGCTCCTACAATGAGCAGTTCTTC. This sequence encodes CAWRTGSSYNEQFF.